The 23 T cell receptor beta chains below were found in one sample sequenced in a study of Ad26.COV2.S vaccination and SARS-CoV-2 variants. The treatment here: around 19 received Ad26.COV2.S at low or high dose, single or two shots; about five received placebo; per-sample allocation not given. Material that was analyzed had been drawn on day 63 after the first vaccine or placebo injection. The data were produced by immunoSEQ multiplex PCR, yet TCRdb's version contains in-frame clones alone and is incomplete. The table lists about 680,000 clones, more than 70% of them singletons. The sequenced sample was peripheral blood, obtained in a trial of Ad26.COV2.S vaccine versus placebo. The receptors derive from a person between 18 and 65 years old who received the Ad26.COV2.S COVID-19 vaccine or a placebo.

The chain combines TRBV30 with TRBJ1-4; D ambiguous. The V end lost 2 bases, the J end lost 8 bases, and 18 bases lay between the germline ends. This CDR3 comprises 15 residues. Germline CDR1 is GTSNPN and CDR2 is SVGIG (reference sequence). CDR3 nucleotides: TGTGCCTGGAGTTTCCTCGGGCCCAGAAGGGAAAAACTGTTTTTT. It encodes CAWSFLGPRREKLFF.

The rearrangement uses TRBV7-8 and TRBJ2-7, with no clear D. The CDR3 length is 14 residues. Germline-derived CDR1 and CDR2 are SGHVS and FQNEAQ. With 5 bases removed from V and 5 bases from J, the gap between germline ends came to 16 bases. CDR3 sequence: CASSDHPDRHEQYF. The DNA of the CDR3 is TGTGCCAGCAGCGACCACCCAGATAGACACGAGCAGTACTTC.

This clone was seen a few times. This chain joins TRBV7-9 and TRBJ2-7; D may be TRBD2 (5 bases). The CDR3 is made up of 12 amino acids. Germline CDR1 SEHNR, CDR2 FQNEAQ (reference sequence). Trimming took off 5 bases at V and 3 bases at J, with 8 bases between the two ends. The CDR3 sequence is CASSLGDYEQYF. The DNA for the CDR3 is TGTGCCAGCAGCCTCGGGGACTACGAGCAGTACTTC.

V and J are TRBV2 and TRBJ1-6; D uncertain. V was trimmed by 6 bases and J by 0 bases, leaving 12 bases between them. Germline assignment: CDR1 SNHLY and CDR2 FYNNEI. The CDR3 contains 16 residues. CDR3: CASRYHTSSYNSPLHF. DNA for the CDR3: TGTGCCAGCAGGTATCATACGAGCTCCTATAATTCACCCCTCCACTTT.

This rearrangement joins TRBV10-1 to TRBJ2-5; a weak D match, TRBD1 (7 bases). Germline-derived CDR1 and CDR2 are WNHNN and SYGVQD (reference sequence). The CDR3 runs to 15 residues. Trimming removed 10 bases from V and 4 bases from J, with 22 bases in between. CDR3: CATGGTDGGGETQYF. CDR3 sequence (DNA): TGCGCCACCGGCGGGACAGACGGGGGCGGAGAGACCCAGTACTTC.

CDR3 loop: CASSQGGSTNVLTF. CDR3 sequence (DNA): TGTGCCAGCAGCCAAGGGGGGTCTACCAACGTCCTGACTTTC. V and J are TRBV4-2 and TRBJ2-6; D is tentatively TRBD1 or TRBD2 (5 bases each). CDR3 size: 14 residues. CDR1 is LGHNA and CDR2 is YNFKEQ in the germline V gene. Trimming took 1 base from V and 8 from J, leaving 9 bases between them.

The rearrangement uses TRBV9 and TRBJ2-5, with 7 positions matching TRBD1. The CDR3 consists of 18 residues. Germline CDR1 and CDR2: SGDLS and YYNGEE. The J segment lost 3 bases and the V segment lost 0 bases, leaving 14 bases of the junction unmatched. DNA of the CDR3: TGTGCCAGCAGCGTAGGGACAGGCAGTCCCGGTTTTAAAGAGACCCAGTACTTC. This gives the protein CASSVGTGSPGFKETQYF. Supplemented by reference TRBV9 and TRBJ2-5, the full variable domain reads DSGVTQTPKHLITATGQRVTLRCSPRSGDLSVYWYQQSLDQGLQFLIQYYNGEERAKGNILERFSAQQFPDLHSELNLSSLELGDSALYFCASSVGTGSPGFKETQYFGPGTRLLVL.

The V gene is TRBV30, the J gene TRBJ1-1; D possibly corresponds to TRBD1 (6 bases). The CDR3 runs 15 residues. Trimming removed 3 bases from V and 1 base from J, with 15 bases in between. CDR1 and CDR2 (germline): GTSNPN, SVGIG (reference sequence). The CDR3 DNA sequence: TGTGCCTGGAGACGGATCAGGGGCGGGAACACTGAAGCTTTCTTT. Translating gives CAWRRIRGGNTEAFF.

The CDR3 is CASSGSAGSPLHF. CDR3 DNA sequence: TGTGCCAGTAGCGGGTCAGCCGGTTCACCCCTCCACTTT. The chain uses TRBV19 and TRBJ1-6; D call uncertain. Trimming stripped 6 bases from V and 9 bases from J, with 12 bases between. CDR1 and CDR2 (germline): LNHDA, SQIVND (reference sequence). This CDR3 contains 13 residues.

This sequence joins TRBV11-1 and TRBJ2-6, with a weak D call TRBD2 (5 bases). The V and J ends lost 5 bases and 1 base respectively, with 9 bases between them. The CDR3 covers 15 residues. Germline CDR1 reads SGHAT; CDR2 reads FQDESV (reference sequence). The CDR3: CASSGGGSGANVLTF. DNA for the CDR3: TGTGCCAGCAGCGGAGGAGGTTCTGGGGCCAACGTCCTGACTTTC.

The chain carries TRBV3-1 (or the pseudogene TRBV3-2) and TRBJ2-7; D remains unclear. Trimming took 4 bases from V and 2 from J, leaving 12 bases between them. This CDR3 comprises 14 residues. Germline assignment: CDR1 LGHDT and CDR2 YNNKEL (reference sequence). The CDR3 loop is CASSPPSVTYEQYF. CDR3 nucleotides: TGTGCCAGCAGCCCCCCAAGCGTCACCTACGAGCAGTACTTC.

The sample holds one count of this clone. The chain has TRBV12-5 and TRBJ1-2; 9 bases are shared with TRBD1. V was pared by 5 bases and J by 8 bases, with 6 bases of the junction left unmatched. The germline gives CDR1 LGHNT, CDR2 FRNRAP. CDR3 length equals 13 residues. The CDR3 DNA follows: TGTGCTAGTGGTACCGACAGGGGGTACGGCTACACCTTC. It codes for CASGTDRGYGYTF.

The chain couples TRBV3-1 (or the pseudogene TRBV3-2) to TRBJ1-1; no clear D gene. V was trimmed by 2 bases and J by 2 bases, leaving 9 bases between them. The CDR3 spans 14 residues. Germline CDR1 LGHDT, CDR2 YNNKEL (reference sequence). CDR3 amino acids: CASSQRTPNTEAFF. The CDR3 nucleotides read TGTGCCAGCAGCCAAAGGACCCCAAACACTGAAGCTTTCTTT.

J is TRBJ2-1 and V is TRBV5-1; the D is unclear. Germline V gives CDR1 SGHRS, CDR2 YFSETQ. The CDR3 has 14 amino acids. V was trimmed by 2 bases and J by 4 bases, leaving 10 bases between them. CDR3 in amino acids: CASSLGTPYNEQFF. The DNA of the CDR3 is TGCGCCAGCAGCTTAGGAACGCCTTACAATGAGCAGTTCTTC. Using reference TRBV5-1 and TRBJ2-1 for the parts outside the CDR3, the full variable domain is KAGVTQTPRYLIKTRGQQVTLSCSPISGHRSVSWYQQTPGQGLQFLFEYFSETQRNKGNFPGRFSGRQFSNSRSEMNVSTLELGDSALYLCASSLGTPYNEQFFGPGTRLTVL.

The chain employs TRBV29-1 and TRBJ1-1; D possibly corresponds to TRBD1 (5 bases). V gave up 1 base and J gave up 5 bases, with 14 bases separating them. The CDR3 has 14 amino acids. From germline, CDR1 is SQVTM and CDR2 ANQGSEA. CDR3 coding DNA: TGCAGCGTTGAAGTGGGAGGGACGGGTACTGAAGCTTTCTTT. Encoded protein: CSVEVGGTGTEAFF.

The chain uses TRBV7-9 and TRBJ2-1, with 15 bases identical to TRBD2. CDR3 length equals 17 residues. Germline loops: CDR1 SEHNR, CDR2 FQNEAQ (reference sequence). The ends lost 1 base at V and 5 bases at J; junction bases unmatched: 3. As DNA, the CDR3 is TGTGCCAGCAGCTTAGGGACTAGCGGGAGGGCCGACAATGAGCAGTTCTTC. Translating it yields CASSLGTSGRADNEQFF.

The chain couples TRBV19 to TRBJ2-2, with TRBD1 identical over 10 bases. CDR1 is LNHDA and CDR2 is SQIVND in the germline V gene (reference sequence). Trimming at V came to 5 bases and at J to 4 bases, leaving 10 bases not matched to a gene. This CDR3 spans 17 amino acids. CDR3 bases: TGTGCCAGTAGTGAGTCCGCGACAGGGGGCTTCACCGGGGAGCTGTTTTTT. It translates to CASSESATGGFTGELFF.

J is TRBJ2-2 and V is TRBV7-9; 10 bases align to TRBD2. Germline-derived CDR1 and CDR2 are SEHNR and FQNEAQ (reference sequence). Trimming at V came to 6 bases and at J to 3 bases, leaving 4 bases not matched to a gene. The CDR3 loop spans 15 amino acids. As DNA, the CDR3 is TGTGCCAGCAGTCCAGCGGGGGGGTACACCGGGGAGCTGTTTTTT. It specifies CASSPAGGYTGELFF.

This clone has more than one count but fewer than ten. The gene calls are TRBV5-1 and TRBJ2-2; possibly TRBD2 for D (5 bases). The germline gives CDR1 SGHRS, CDR2 YFSETQ. V was trimmed by 0 bases and J by 5 bases, leaving 17 bases between them. CDR3 length: 17 amino acids. CDR3 in amino acids: CASSLDARGALTGELFF. The DNA of the CDR3 is TGCGCCAGCAGCTTGGACGCCCGGGGTGCGTTGACCGGGGAGCTGTTTTTT.

V and J are TRBV25-1 and TRBJ2-7; D not certain. This CDR3 is 12 amino acids long. The germline gives CDR1 MGHDK, CDR2 SYGVNS. V was pared by 5 bases and J by 2 bases, with 7 bases between. Here the CDR3 DNA reads TGTGCCAGCAGTCCGGTTCCCTACGAGCAGTACTTC. Translating it yields CASSPVPYEQYF.

This clone was picked up one time. J is TRBJ2-1 and V is TRBV13; weak D call: TRBD1 (5 bases). The germline CDR1 and CDR2 sequences are PRHDT and FYEKMQ (reference sequence). CDR3 length: 12 residues. Trimming left V 5 bases short and J 12 bases short, with 14 bases between. The CDR3 loop is CASSPQGATQFF. The CDR3 bases are TGTGCCAGCAGCCCGCAAGGGGCAACGCAGTTCTTC. Full variable domain (outside the CDR3, taken from reference TRBV13 and TRBJ2-1): AAGVIQSPRHLIKEKRETATLKCYPIPRHDTVYWYQQGPGQDPQFLISFYEKMQSDKGSIPDRFSAQQFSDYHSELNMSSLELGDSALYFCASSPQGATQFFGPGTRLTVL.

The genes are TRBV7-2 and TRBJ1-2, with 7 bases that match TRBD1. CDR1 SGHTA and CDR2 FQGNSA come from the germline V gene. This CDR3 comprises 15 residues. V was clipped by 3 bases and J by 4 bases; unmatched bases: 8. In DNA, the CDR3 is TGTGCCAGCAGCTTCACCAACAGGGGCATCTATGGCTACACCTTC. This gives the protein CASSFTNRGIYGYTF.

The CDR3 DNA sequence: TGTGCCAGCAGGGGATTGGCGGGAAGGAGCTACAATGAGCAGTTCTTC. Amino acids: CASRGLAGRSYNEQFF. This chain joins TRBV6-4 and TRBJ2-1; D possibly corresponds to TRBD2 (6 bases). Germline-derived CDR1 and CDR2 are MRHNA and SNTAGT. The ends were cut back, 6 bases at V and 3 bases at J, with 18 bases in the middle. The CDR3 is 16 amino acids.